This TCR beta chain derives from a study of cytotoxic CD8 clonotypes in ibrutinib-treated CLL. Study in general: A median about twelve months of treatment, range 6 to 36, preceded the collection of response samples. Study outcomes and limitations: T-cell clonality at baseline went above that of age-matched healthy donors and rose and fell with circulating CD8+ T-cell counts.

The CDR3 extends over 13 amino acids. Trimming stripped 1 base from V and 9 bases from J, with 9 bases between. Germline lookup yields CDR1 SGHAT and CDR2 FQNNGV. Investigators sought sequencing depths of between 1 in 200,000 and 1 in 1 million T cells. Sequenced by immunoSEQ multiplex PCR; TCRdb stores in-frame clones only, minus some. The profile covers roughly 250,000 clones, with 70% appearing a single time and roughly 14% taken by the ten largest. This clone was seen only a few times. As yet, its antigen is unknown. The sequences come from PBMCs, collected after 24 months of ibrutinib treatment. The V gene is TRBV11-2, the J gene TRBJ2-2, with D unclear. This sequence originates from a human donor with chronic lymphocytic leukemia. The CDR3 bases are TGTGCCAGCAGCTTAGGGGCCTTACGGGAGCTGTTTTTT. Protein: CASSLGALRELFF.